The following is a TCR beta chain sequence with its context. The source of the sample is a study of cytotoxic CD8 clonotypes in ibrutinib-treated CLL. Libraries were prepared by immunoSEQ multiplex PCR; TCRdb keeps only in-frame clonotypes and omits some of them. The table lists some 350,000 clones, roughly 67% of them singletons. This CDR3 is built from 15 residues. Germline V gene data show CDR1 as SNHLY and CDR2 as FYNNEI. V trimming: 6 bases; J trimming: 0 bases; junction bases outside the gene matches: 6. The chain joins TRBV2 to TRBJ2-5, with 8 bases lining up with TRBD1. This clonotype was sampled from a human donor with chronic lymphocytic leukemia. The input for sequencing was PBMCs, taken after 36 months of ibrutinib treatment. This CDR3 is CASRITGGDQETQYF. CDR3 nucleotide sequence: TGTGCCAGCAGGATAACAGGGGGTGACCAAGAGACCCAGTACTTC.